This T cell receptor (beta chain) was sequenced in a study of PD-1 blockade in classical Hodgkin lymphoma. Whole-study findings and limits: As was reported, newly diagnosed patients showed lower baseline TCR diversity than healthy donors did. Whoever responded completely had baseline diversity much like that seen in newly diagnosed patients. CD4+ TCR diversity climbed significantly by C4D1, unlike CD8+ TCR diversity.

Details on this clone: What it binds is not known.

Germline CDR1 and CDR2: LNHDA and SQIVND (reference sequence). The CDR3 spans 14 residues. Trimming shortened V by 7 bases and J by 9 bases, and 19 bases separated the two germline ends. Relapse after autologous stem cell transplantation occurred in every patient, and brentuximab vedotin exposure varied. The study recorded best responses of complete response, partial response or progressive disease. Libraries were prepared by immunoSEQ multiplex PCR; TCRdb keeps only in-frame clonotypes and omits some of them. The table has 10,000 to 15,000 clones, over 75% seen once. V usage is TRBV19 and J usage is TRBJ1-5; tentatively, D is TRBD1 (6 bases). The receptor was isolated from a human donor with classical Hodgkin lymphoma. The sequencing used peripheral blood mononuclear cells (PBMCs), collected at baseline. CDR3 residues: CASNLPGASGPQHF. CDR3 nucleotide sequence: TGTGCCAGTAACCTTCCGGGGGCTTCTGGGCCCCAGCATTTT.